Listed below are T cell receptor beta chains from one sample, sequenced in a study of blood T cells in healthy people across ages. MiXCR was run by TCRdb on the 5' RACE reads, yielding one entry per CDR3 protein. The repertoire consists of 730,000 or so distinct CDR3 sequences, with 40% to 50% occurring once and the leading ten covering around 30%. The sequenced material came from blood. These receptors originate from a man older than 75 in good health. Each CDR3 is given with its conserved first and last residue. Each record gives: D gene, clone size, J gene, V gene, CDR3 DNA, CDR3 protein. A D gene is named only where the DNA matches it firmly. Expanded clones are given a class, and other clones once, few, many or no size at all.

>.|few|TRBJ1-1|TRBV29-1
TGCAGCGTTGAAACTGGCGGGATCGTGAACACTGAAGCTTTCTTT
CSVETGGIVNTEAFF
>TRBD1|few|TRBJ2-5|TRBV10-2
TGCGCCACCACACGATCGGGACAGGTGATTGAAAGGCAAGAGACCCAGTACTTC
CATTRSGQVIERQETQYF
>TRBD2|.|TRBJ2-7|TRBV6-1
TGTGCCAGCAGGGTTAGCGGGAACGAGCAGTACTTC
CASRVSGNEQYF
>TRBD2|.|TRBJ2-7|TRBV7-2
TGTGCCAGCAGCCCAAGCGGGAGAGCTTACGAGCAGTACTTC
CASSPSGRAYEQYF
>TRBD1|once|TRBJ2-7|TRBV7-3
TGTGCCAGCAGCTTATCGGGACAGGGGTCCCCCTCGGGGAGCTCCTACGAGCAGTACTTC
CASSLSGQGSPSGSSYEQYF
>TRBD2|.|TRBJ2-7|TRBV13
TGTGCCAGCGGTAAATCTCTGTCTAGCGGGAAACACGAGCAGTACTTC
CASGKSLSSGKHEQYF
>.|.|TRBJ2-1|TRBV7-3
TGTGCCAGCAGCTTAGTGTCTAGCAGGGCCTCCTACAATGAGCAGTTCTTC
CASSLVSSRASYNEQFF
>.|.|TRBJ2-1|TRBV7-2
TGTGCCAGCACCCCCCAGTGGCGGAACTACAATGAGCAGTTCTTC
CASTPQWRNYNEQFF
>.|.|TRBJ2-3|TRBV18
TGTGCCAGCTCACCACGAGAAGGGCGCAATACGCAGTATTTT
CASSPREGRNTQYF
>.|many|TRBJ1-1|TRBV11-2
TGTGCCAGCATCCAAACCGGGGTGAACACTGAAGCTTTCTTT
CASIQTGVNTEAFF
>TRBD2|.|TRBJ2-5|TRBV7-2
TGTGCCAGCAGCCCAAAGAGCGGGGGCCCACAAGAGACCCAGTACTTC
CASSPKSGGPQETQYF
>TRBD1|few|TRBJ2-4|TRBV7-2
TGTGCCAGCAGCCCCCGACGAGGACAGGGGGACATTCAGTACTTC
CASSPRRGQGDIQYF
>.|.|TRBJ2-5|TRBV5-5
TGTGCCAGCAGCTCACCGGGACGGGGTTTCCAAGAGACCCAGTACTTC
CASSSPGRGFQETQYF
>TRBD1|few|TRBJ2-5|TRBV5-1
TGCGCCAGCAGCTTAACATCCCGAGGACAGGGAACAGAGACCCAGTACTTC
CASSLTSRGQGTETQYF
>TRBD1|.|TRBJ1-5|TRBV4-2
TGTGCCAGCAGCCAACCTCCCGGGACAGAGGGTAGCAATCAGCCCCAGCATTTT
CASSQPPGTEGSNQPQHF
>.|many|TRBJ2-6|TRBV28
TGTGCCAGCAGGGGACAACCCTCTGGGGCCAACGTCCTGACTTTC
CASRGQPSGANVLTF
>.|.|TRBJ2-3|TRBV30
TGTGCCTGGAGTGCCCAGGGAGATACGCAGTATTTT
CAWSAQGDTQYF
>TRBD1|few|TRBJ2-5|TRBV6-2/TRBV6-3
TGTGCCACCGACAGGGGGCCCTTCCAAGAGACCCAGTACTTC
CATDRGPFQETQYF
>TRBD1|.|TRBJ2-1|TRBV5-1
TGCGCCAGTACGGGACAGGGTTTTTACAATGAGCAGTTCTTC
CASTGQGFYNEQFF
>.|.|TRBJ1-2|TRBV7-2
TGTGCCAGCAGTCCCGACAGGCAGTATGGCTACACCTTC
CASSPDRQYGYTF
>TRBD1|few|TRBJ1-2|TRBV20-1
TGCAGTGCGAATGACAGGGGGCTGGGCTACACCTTC
CSANDRGLGYTF
>.|many|TRBJ2-3|TRBV7-9
TGTGCCAGCAGCTTAGATACTAACACAGATACGCAGTATTTT
CASSLDTNTDTQYF
>TRBD2|many|TRBJ2-3|TRBV6-5
TGTGCCAGCAGTCAACGACTAGCGACAGATACGCAGTATTTT
CASSQRLATDTQYF
>TRBD2|.|TRBJ2-1|TRBV4-2
TGTGCCAGCAGCCAAGATAGGCGGGGGACCGGTGGGGAGCAGTTCTTC
CASSQDRRGTGGEQFF
>TRBD1|few|TRBJ2-2|TRBV20-1
TGCAGTGCTAGAGACCCCGGGACAGGGGGAACCGGGGAGCTGTTTTTT
CSARDPGTGGTGELFF
>.|few|TRBJ1-2|TRBV20-1
TGCAGTGCTAGAGATCGCCGGGGGCACTATGGCTACACCTTC
CSARDRRGHYGYTF
>TRBD2|many|TRBJ2-7|TRBV29-1
TGCAGCGTTGCACTAGCGGGTTACGAGCAGTACTTC
CSVALAGYEQYF
>.|few|TRBJ1-1|TRBV5-6
TGTGCCAGCAGCTTGGGTCTGACAGTGAACACTGAAGCTTTCTTT
CASSLGLTVNTEAFF
>.|once|TRBJ2-5|TRBV29-1
TGCAGCGTTGAAGGCGATTTCGTTGGGCAGTACTTC
CSVEGDFVGQYF
>.|many|TRBJ2-7|TRBV11-2
TGTGCCAGCAACCCCGGGACCGTCTTTTACGAGCAGTACTTC
CASNPGTVFYEQYF
>TRBD1|.|TRBJ2-2|TRBV7-2
TGTGCCAGCAGGGTACAGGGGGCGAACGGGGAGCTGTTTTTT
CASRVQGANGELFF
>TRBD2|.|TRBJ2-4|TRBV2
TGTACCAGCAGCGGGACTCGCTCAGCCAAAAACATTCAGTACTTC
CTSSGTRSAKNIQYF
>.|.|TRBJ2-7|TRBV20-1
TGCAGTGCTAGAGACCGAATTTTGACAGGCGCCCGGGGGAGGGAGCAGTACTTC
CSARDRILTGARGREQYF
>.|few|TRBJ2-3|TRBV5-5
TGTGCCAGCAGCTCATATTCAGGGAACAGAGATACGCAGTATTTT
CASSSYSGNRDTQYF